A single sample is the source of the 27 T cell receptor beta chains below, sequenced in a study of blood T cell repertoires in COVID-19. Clones were read by immunoSEQ multiplex PCR, and TCRdb kept only the in-frame ones, dropping some. The table shows 250,000 to 300,000 clones, with 80% to 90% occurring only once. Sequencing was carried out using peripheral blood. The receptors originated from a woman younger than 45 with COVID-19, enrolled during active disease.

This clone was observed a single time. The V gene is TRBV5-5, the J gene TRBJ1-2; tentatively, D is TRBD1 (5 bases). The V gene's germline CDR1 is SGHKS and CDR2 YYEKEE (reference sequence). V was cut by 5 bases and J by 7 bases, with 12 bases left in between. The CDR3 is 12 amino acids. Written as DNA, the CDR3 is TGTGCCAGCAGACCCTACGGGGGTGGCTACACCTTC. As protein: CASRPYGGGYTF.

The V gene is TRBV11-2, the J gene TRBJ2-7, with D possibly matching TRBD2 (6 bases). Germline assignment: CDR1 SGHAT and CDR2 FQNNGV. This CDR3 spans 14 amino acids. V was cut by 4 bases and J by 5 bases, with 15 bases left in between. The CDR3 spells CASSYGGLVHEQYF. The CDR3 DNA sequence: TGTGCCAGCAGCTACGGAGGGTTAGTCCACGAGCAGTACTTC.

The chain joins TRBV5-5 to TRBJ2-1; D may be TRBD2 (5 bases). With 4 bases removed from V and 6 bases from J, the gap between germline ends came to 20 bases. From germline, CDR1 is SGHKS and CDR2 YYEKEE (reference sequence). The CDR3 totals 16 residues. The CDR3 coding sequence is TGTGCCAGCAGCGAAAGTACGGCGGGCCGTGTCAATGAGCAGTTCTTC. This encodes CASSESTAGRVNEQFF.

The chain couples TRBV21-1 to TRBJ2-7; the table assigns TRBD1, which was not confirmed against the DNA. TRBV21-1 is given as a pseudogene. There are 14 residues in the CDR3. CDR3 amino acids: CASSTRTPSYEQYF. CDR3 nucleotides: TGTGCCAGCAGCACTCGGACACCTTCCTACGAGCAGTACTTC.

V and J are TRBV19 and TRBJ2-3, with unresolved D. CDR1 is LNHDA, CDR2 SQIVND, per germline (reference sequence). The V end lost 6 bases, the J end lost 6 bases, and 13 bases lay between the germline ends. The CDR3 is 13 amino acids. Here the CDR3 reads CASSTQTDDTQYF. For the CDR3, the DNA is TGTGCCAGTAGCACCCAGACTGACGATACGCAGTATTTT.

This chain connects TRBV14 to TRBJ2-1; 9 bases map to TRBD1. CDR3 length: 16 amino acids. The germline V gene encodes CDR1 SGHDN and CDR2 FVKESK. With V trimmed by 1 base and J by 5 bases, 6 bases remained unmatched. CDR3 protein: CASSQVPGQGDNEQFF. The CDR3 DNA reads as TGTGCCAGCAGCCAAGTCCCGGGACAGGGTGACAATGAGCAGTTCTTC.

This clone was found once. CDR3 coding DNA: TGTGCCAGCAGCTTAGGGAGCTACACTGAAGCTTTCTTT. Encoded protein: CASSLGSYTEAFF. V is TRBV11-3 and J is TRBJ1-1; D uncertain. The V end was cut by 1 base, the J end by 3 bases, with 6 bases between. Germline CDR1 reads SGHNT; CDR2 reads YENEEA. The CDR3 runs 13 residues.

The V and J genes are TRBV4-1 and TRBJ1-6; possible D gene TRBD1, 5 bases. The CDR3 runs 15 residues. Germline-derived CDR1 and CDR2 are MGHRA and YSYEKL. V shed 1 base and J shed 7 bases, with 11 bases lying between them. CDR3 residues: CASSQARQSNSPLHF. The CDR3 DNA follows: TGCGCCAGCAGCCAAGCTCGACAGTCAAATTCACCCCTCCACTTT.

V and J are TRBV19 and TRBJ2-1; TRBD1 is a possible D gene (5 bases). There are 14 residues in the CDR3. Per germline, CDR1 LNHDA and CDR2 SQIVND (reference sequence). V shed 9 bases and J shed 7 bases, with 19 bases lying between them. CDR3 sequence reads: CASKLGEGENEQFF. The CDR3 region has the DNA TGTGCCAGCAAGTTAGGAGAAGGGGAAAATGAGCAGTTCTTC.

The rearrangement links TRBV12-3 or TRBV12-4 to TRBJ2-7; a possible D gene is TRBD1 (5 bases). Trimming cost V 7 bases and J 1 base, with 11 bases left between them. The CDR3 loop spans 13 amino acids. This CDR3 is CASKDSASYEQYF. As DNA, the CDR3 is TGTGCCAGCAAAGACAGTGCTTCCTACGAGCAGTACTTC.

The rearrangement links TRBV10-1 to TRBJ2-2; D may be TRBD2 (6 bases). The CDR3 contains 15 residues. The germline V gene encodes CDR1 WNHNN and CDR2 SYGVQD (reference sequence). V gave up 0 bases and J gave up 4 bases, with 9 bases separating them. CDR3 amino acids: CASSESGTLTGELFF. The CDR3 coding sequence is TGCGCCAGCAGTGAGTCAGGGACTCTCACCGGGGAGCTGTTTTTT.

V gene TRBV11-2 combines with J gene TRBJ2-1; TRBD2 is a possible D gene (5 bases). V lost 6 bases and J lost 4, with 7 bases in between. Germline V gene lookup returns CDR1 SGHAT and CDR2 FQNNGV. The CDR3 length is 12 residues. The CDR3 reads CASRWEYNEQFF. CDR3 in DNA: TGTGCCAGCAGATGGGAGTACAATGAGCAGTTCTTC.

The chain links TRBV20-1 to TRBJ1-2; maybe TRBD1 (6 bases). This CDR3 spans 13 amino acids. CDR1 and CDR2 (germline): DFQATT, SNEGSKA (reference sequence). V was trimmed by 3 bases and J by 2 bases, leaving 10 bases between them. As DNA, the CDR3 is TGCAGTGCTAGTGCAGGGGTAAACTATGGCTACACCTTC. Amino acids: CSASAGVNYGYTF.

Here the CDR3 reads CASSPRTGEGQFF. CDR3 sequence (DNA): TGTGCCAGCTCACCCCGGACAGGGGAGGGGCAGTTCTTC. The chain has TRBV18 and TRBJ2-1, with 9 bases that match TRBD1. Germline V gene sequence: CDR1 KGHSH, CDR2 LQKENI. The CDR3 runs 13 residues. The V segment lost 3 bases and the J segment 12 bases; nucleotides outside the gene matches: 6.

This chain uses TRBV29-1 with TRBJ2-7; 11 bases match TRBD2. Unmatched junction bases numbered 2, after V lost 2 bases and J lost 2 bases. The CDR3 sequence is 14 residues long. The germline V gene encodes CDR1 SQVTM and CDR2 ANQGSEA. The CDR3 DNA is TGCAGCGTTGAAAGACTAGCGGGGACCTACGAGCAGTACTTC. Amino acid sequence: CSVERLAGTYEQYF.

V is TRBV18 and J is TRBJ1-3; 7 bases match TRBD1. The CDR3 sequence is 15 residues long. V lost 2 bases and J lost 4; bases outside the gene matches: 5. Germline CDR1 reads KGHSH; CDR2 reads LQKENI. The CDR3 reads CASSPDRAGGNTIYF. As DNA, the CDR3 is TGTGCCAGCTCACCAGACAGGGCAGGCGGAAACACCATATATTTT. The variable domain in full, with the rest retrieved from reference TRBV18 and TRBJ1-3, is NAGVMQNPRHLVRRRGQEARLRCSPMKGHSHVYWYRQLPEEGLKFMVYLQKENIIDESGMPKERFSAEFPKEGPSILRIQQVVRGDSAAYFCASSPDRAGGNTIYFGEGSWLTVV.

V is TRBV6-6 and J is TRBJ2-3; possible D gene TRBD2, 6 bases. Per germline, CDR1 MNHNY and CDR2 SVGAGI (reference sequence). Trimming took off 7 bases at V and 5 bases at J, with 13 bases between the two ends. The CDR3 has 13 residues. CDR3 sequence reads: CASTPEGRDTQYF. The CDR3 coding sequence is TGTGCCAGCACCCCGGAGGGGAGAGATACGCAGTATTTT.

The chain joins TRBV29-1 to TRBJ1-2; TRBD1 agrees at 7 bases. CDR3 size: 13 residues. Germline V lookup: CDR1 SQVTM, CDR2 ANQGSEA. Unmatched junction bases numbered 12, after V lost 6 bases and J lost 8 bases. In nucleotides, the CDR3 is TGCAGCGTCGCCACCAGGACAGGAGGAGGCTACACCTTC. Its translation: CSVATRTGGGYTF.

The chain has TRBV7-6 and TRBJ2-1, with 10 bases lining up with TRBD2. V was clipped by 2 bases and J by 5 bases; unmatched bases: 3. Germline loops: CDR1 SGHVS, CDR2 FNYEAQ. The CDR3 totals 15 residues. CDR3 loop: CASSLLAGDHNEQFF. The CDR3 nucleotides read TGTGCCAGCAGCTTACTAGCGGGGGACCACAATGAGCAGTTCTTC.

The chain has TRBV28 and TRBJ1-1, with D maybe TRBD1 (5 bases). This CDR3 has 16 amino acids. Trimming pared 7 bases from V and 1 base from J, leaving 19 bases between. The germline CDR1 and CDR2 sequences are MDHEN and SYDVKM. The CDR3 loop is CASTIDGGGKNTEAFF. The CDR3 nucleotides are TGTGCCAGCACCATAGACGGCGGGGGGAAGAACACTGAAGCTTTCTTT.

The V call is TRBV15, the J call TRBJ2-6; 7 bases are shared with TRBD1. CDR3 length equals 16 residues. In germline, CDR1 is LNHNV, CDR2 YYDKDF (reference sequence). V lost 5 bases, J lost 2 bases, and 6 bases stayed unmatched. This CDR3 reads CATSLGQSAGANVLTF. DNA for the CDR3: TGTGCCACCAGCTTGGGACAGTCGGCTGGGGCCAACGTCCTGACTTTC.

The chain uses TRBV6-1 and TRBJ1-5, with no clear D. V lost 0 bases and J 5 bases, leaving 11 bases between the germline ends. This CDR3 is 15 amino acids long. The germline V gene encodes CDR1 MNHNS and CDR2 SASEGT. As DNA, the CDR3 is TGTGCCAGCAGTGAAGCCCGCGGGGAGGATCAGCCCCAGCATTTT. Its protein is CASSEARGEDQPQHF.

V gene TRBV5-6 combines with J gene TRBJ2-7; D is undetermined. This CDR3 is 13 amino acids long. From germline, CDR1 is SGHDT and CDR2 YYEEEE. Deletions cut 1 base from V and 0 bases from J, with 5 bases between. As DNA, the CDR3 is TGTGCCAGCAGCTTGCCCAGCTCCTACGAGCAGTACTTC. It codes for CASSLPSSYEQYF.

This chain uses TRBV5-1 with TRBJ1-2; TRBD1 is a possible D gene (5 bases). Germline V gene data show CDR1 as SGHRS and CDR2 as YFSETQ. The V gene lost 2 bases and the J gene lost 1 base, with 15 bases spanning the gap. The CDR3 extends over 16 amino acids. The CDR3 DNA reads as TGCGCCAGCAGCTTAACAACGTTACAGGTTAACTATGGCTACACCTTC. Its translation is CASSLTTLQVNYGYTF.

This rearrangement joins TRBV2 to TRBJ2-5; D is uncertain. The germline CDR1 and CDR2 sequences are SNHLY and FYNNEI. Deletions cut 6 bases from V and 5 bases from J, with 13 bases between. The CDR3 has 13 residues. As DNA, the CDR3 is TGTGCCAGCAGCCAAAACGATCAGGAGACCCAGTACTTC. Protein sequence: CASSQNDQETQYF.

A single count supports this clone. The chain carries TRBV5-1 and TRBJ2-5; 10 positions match TRBD2. The CDR3 covers 15 residues. V gave up 4 bases and J gave up 7 bases; unmatched junction bases: 10. The germline CDR1 and CDR2 sequences are SGHRS and YFSETQ. CDR3 in DNA: TGCGCCAGCAGCAGGGTAGCGGGGGGCCCGGGGACCCAGTACTTC. Translating gives CASSRVAGGPGTQYF.

The CDR3 bases are TGCAGCGCCCCGGATGGAGTTAGGGAGACCCAGTACTTC. Translating it yields CSAPDGVRETQYF. The J gene is TRBJ2-5, the V gene TRBV29-1; no definite D call. There are 13 residues in the CDR3. Trimming took off 7 bases at V and 5 bases at J, with 17 bases between the two ends. The germline gives CDR1 SQVTM, CDR2 ANQGSEA.